The 28 T cell receptor beta chains listed next were all sequenced from one sample in a study of control samples from healthy donors and cancer patients. Sequenced by immunoSEQ multiplex PCR; TCRdb stores in-frame clones only, minus some. This sample carries 95,000 to 130,000 clones, 85% to 90% of them seen once, and the ten largest clones take 2% to 3%. Sequenced material: blood. These receptors all stem from a woman in her 70s in good health.

The chain joins TRBV5-1 to TRBJ2-2; the match to TRBD1 covers 11 bases. V shed 0 bases and J 5 bases; nucleotides not matched to a gene: 6. The CDR3 contains 17 residues. CDR1 and CDR2 (germline): SGHRS, YFSETQ. CDR3 coding DNA: TGCGCCAGCAGCTTGGCCGGACAGGGGGCAGATACCGGGGAGCTGTTTTTT. Protein product: CASSLAGQGADTGELFF.

This chain's CDR3 is CASRPGLGFYEQYF. The CDR3 coding sequence is TGTGCCAGCAGGCCGGGACTAGGGTTCTACGAGCAGTACTTC. The chain links TRBV6-5 to TRBJ2-7; 8 nucleotides line up with TRBD2. Unmatched junction bases numbered 7, after V lost 6 bases and J lost 3 bases. The CDR3 loop spans 14 amino acids. The germline V gene has CDR1 MNHEY and CDR2 SVGAGI.

The rearrangement uses TRBV3-1 (or the pseudogene TRBV3-2) and TRBJ1-6; 8 nucleotides align to TRBD1. The V segment lost 2 bases and the J segment 11 bases; nucleotides outside the gene matches: 8. Per germline, CDR1 LGHDT and CDR2 YNNKEL (reference sequence). This CDR3 is 15 amino acids long. CDR3 sequence reads: CASSQIRGRGAPLHF. CDR3 DNA: TGTGCCAGCAGCCAAATCAGGGGGCGAGGGGCACCCCTCCACTTT.

The chain couples TRBV18 to TRBJ2-1, with a tentative D call TRBD2 (7 bases). The CDR3 runs to 17 residues. The V gene's germline CDR1 is KGHSH and CDR2 LQKENI. Trimming stripped 6 bases from V and 4 bases from J, with 22 bases between. CDR3 protein: CASSQLTGGEEYNEQFF. CDR3 nucleotides: TGTGCCAGCTCGCAACTGACGGGGGGCGAAGAGTACAATGAGCAGTTCTTC.

CDR3 coding DNA: TGTGCCAGTAGTCCAGCGGGGGGGGAGGCAGATACGCAGTATTTT. Amino acid sequence: CASSPAGGEADTQYF. The chain employs TRBV19 and TRBJ2-3; 10 positions match TRBD2. CDR3 length: 15 residues. V dropped 5 bases and J dropped 4; count of bases not matched to a gene: 6. Germline V gene lookup returns CDR1 LNHDA and CDR2 SQIVND (reference sequence).

The chain has TRBV18 and TRBJ2-3; D gene uncertain. This CDR3 region has 12 residues. Germline V gene sequence: CDR1 KGHSH, CDR2 LQKENI. The V end was cut by 3 bases, the J end by 1 base, with 2 bases between. The CDR3 bases are TGTGCCAGCTCACCGCGCACAGATACGCAGTATTTT. Its translation is CASSPRTDTQYF.

V and J are TRBV28 and TRBJ2-7; possible D gene TRBD2, 6 bases. CDR1 and CDR2 (germline): MDHEN, SYDVKM. This CDR3 region has 13 residues. V lost 7 bases to trimming and J lost 0 bases, with 10 bases between them. This CDR3 reads CASTSGLSYEQYF. CDR3 DNA sequence: TGTGCCAGCACCTCGGGACTCTCCTACGAGCAGTACTTC.

This chain links TRBV19 with TRBJ2-7; a possible D gene is TRBD2 (5 bases). The V end was cut by 9 bases, the J end by 7 bases, with 19 bases between. The CDR3 totals 13 residues. The germline V gene has CDR1 LNHDA and CDR2 SQIVND (reference sequence). This CDR3 reads CASHPPGREEQYF. Here the CDR3 DNA reads TGTGCCAGCCACCCCCCGGGGAGAGAGGAGCAGTACTTC. The full variable domain, with the rest looked up from reference TRBV19 and TRBJ2-7, is DGGITQSPKYLFRKEGQNVTLSCEQNLNHDAMYWYRQDPGQGLRLIYYSQIVNDFQKGDIAEGYSVSREKKESFPLTVTSAQKNPTAFYLCASHPPGREEQYFGPGTRLTVT.

The chain employs TRBV6-2 or TRBV6-3 and TRBJ2-1; 9 bases line up with TRBD1. The CDR3 contains 13 residues. Trimming cost V 5 bases and J 8 bases; bases outside gene matches: 4. Germline V gene lookup returns CDR1 MNHEY and CDR2 SVGEGT. The DNA of the CDR3 is TGTGCCAGCAGTAACCGACAGGGGGATGAGCAGTTCTTC. This sequence encodes CASSNRQGDEQFF.

V gene TRBV12-3 or TRBV12-4 combines with J gene TRBJ1-1; D call uncertain. Trimming left V 3 bases short and J 11 bases short, with 16 bases between. There are 13 residues in the CDR3. CDR3 sequence reads: CASSLVVSKDAFF. DNA of the CDR3: TGTGCCAGCAGTTTGGTAGTTTCCAAGGATGCTTTCTTT.

This clone appeared a single time. The gene calls are TRBV4-3 and TRBJ2-1, with TRBD2 matching 9 bases. Germline V lookup: CDR1 LGHNA, CDR2 YSLEER. Trimming cost V 3 bases and J 10 bases; bases outside gene matches: 1. The CDR3 consists of 12 residues. For the CDR3, the DNA is TGCGCCAGCAGCCACCTAGCGGGGGAGCAGTTCTTC. Its protein is CASSHLAGEQFF.

The rearrangement links TRBV21-1 to TRBJ1-6. TRBV21-1 is classified as a pseudogene. This CDR3 has 16 amino acids. CDR3 region: CASSTHPPESNSPLHF. CDR3 nucleotide sequence: TGTGCCAGCAGCACCCACCCTCCGGAGAGTAATTCACCCCTCCACTTT.

The chain joins TRBV5-1 to TRBJ2-5, with TRBD2 identical over 12 bases. In germline, CDR1 is SGHRS, CDR2 YFSETQ. The length of the CDR3 is 16 residues. V gave up 3 bases and J gave up 2 bases; unmatched junction bases: 5. CDR3: CASSYSGLAGQETQYF. DNA of the CDR3: TGCGCCAGCAGCTACTCAGGACTAGCGGGGCAAGAGACCCAGTACTTC.

The V gene is TRBV4-2, the J gene TRBJ2-2; 9 positions match TRBD1. V shed 4 bases and J 4 bases; nucleotides not matched to a gene: 7. The V gene's germline CDR1 is LGHNA and CDR2 YNFKEQ. This CDR3 spans 16 amino acids. This CDR3 reads CASSLKRDRATGELFF. In nucleotides, the CDR3 is TGTGCCAGCAGCCTAAAGAGGGACAGGGCCACCGGGGAGCTGTTTTTT.

This sequence joins TRBV4-1 and TRBJ1-6; no definite D call. This CDR3 comprises 17 residues. The ends were cut back, 2 bases at V and 0 bases at J, with 11 bases in the middle. Germline CDR1 and CDR2: MGHRA and YSYEKL. CDR3 amino acids: CASSQSPDLSYNSPLHF. DNA for the CDR3: TGCGCCAGCAGCCAAAGTCCGGACCTCTCCTATAATTCACCCCTCCACTTT.

The CDR3 DNA reads as TGTGCCAGCAGCTTCGGGGGGGCCGGAGACATTCAGTACTTC. Encoded protein: CASSFGGAGDIQYF. V gene TRBV7-2 combines with J gene TRBJ2-4, with 8 bases aligning to TRBD2. The ends lost 3 bases at V and 8 bases at J; junction bases unmatched: 6. Germline CDR1 SGHTA, CDR2 FQGNSA. The CDR3 has 14 amino acids.

This clone was seen only once. The rearrangement uses TRBV5-6 and TRBJ2-5; 8 bases align to TRBD1. The junction had 10 bases not matched to a gene; V was cut back by 4 bases and J by 5 bases. In germline, CDR1 is SGHDT, CDR2 YYEEEE. The CDR3 runs 15 residues. Here the CDR3 reads CASSVAGQGWETQYF. The CDR3 DNA follows: TGTGCCAGCAGCGTCGCAGGACAGGGTTGGGAGACCCAGTACTTC.

This clone showed up just once. The CDR3 region is CASRLTGELFF. The DNA for the CDR3 is TGTGCCAGCAGACTGACCGGGGAGCTGTTTTTT. The genes are TRBV12-3 or TRBV12-4 and TRBJ2-2; D call uncertain. The CDR3 spans 11 residues. Trimming stripped 6 bases from V and 5 bases from J, with 4 bases between.

The chain employs TRBV7-5 and TRBJ1-3. TRBV7-5 is a pseudogene segment. CDR3 size: 13 residues. Written as DNA, the CDR3 is TGTGCCAGAAGCGGGAGACGGAGGCGCACCATATATTTT. This sequence encodes CARSGRRRRTIYF.

The chain combines TRBV7-9 with TRBJ2-3, with 7 bases identical to TRBD2. CDR1 and CDR2 from the germline V gene are SEHNR and FQNEAQ (reference sequence). V gave up 5 bases and J gave up 4 bases; unmatched junction bases: 6. The CDR3 sequence is 14 residues long. CDR3 residues: CASSRVAGADTQYF. In nucleotides, the CDR3 is TGTGCCAGCAGCCGCGTTGCGGGGGCAGATACGCAGTATTTT.

This chain connects TRBV13 to TRBJ2-5; no firm D call. V was shortened by 5 bases and J by 6 bases, with 13 bases between the two germline ends. CDR1 PRHDT and CDR2 FYEKMQ come from the germline V gene (reference sequence). The CDR3 runs to 13 residues. The CDR3 DNA reads as TGTGCCAGCAGCCAAGACCCTGGGCAGACCCAGTACTTC. Translated, it gives CASSQDPGQTQYF.

In this sample, this clone turned up once. J is TRBJ2-5 and V is TRBV9; weak D call: TRBD2 (5 bases). This CDR3 is built from 14 residues. Germline V gene lookup returns CDR1 SGDLS and CDR2 YYNGEE. Deletions cut 1 base from V and 4 bases from J, with 11 bases between. CDR3 region: CASSVRIRGETQYF. Here the CDR3 DNA reads TGTGCCAGCAGCGTACGGATACGGGGAGAGACCCAGTACTTC. Complete variable domain (other parts from reference TRBV9 and TRBJ2-5): DSGVTQTPKHLITATGQRVTLRCSPRSGDLSVYWYQQSLDQGLQFLIQYYNGEERAKGNILERFSAQQFPDLHSELNLSSLELGDSALYFCASSVRIRGETQYFGPGTRLLVL.

The chain is built from TRBV12-3 or TRBV12-4 and TRBJ1-1; D is possibly TRBD1 (5 bases). V lost 6 bases, J lost 8 bases, and 13 bases lay in between. The CDR3 covers 12 residues. This chain's CDR3 is CASSPGQGEAFF. In DNA form, the CDR3 reads TGTGCCAGCAGCCCTGGGCAGGGAGAAGCTTTCTTT.

The V and J genes are TRBV6-1 and TRBJ1-2; TRBD1 is a possible D gene (6 bases). V was trimmed by 1 base and J by 3 bases, leaving 9 bases between them. Germline loops: CDR1 MNHNS, CDR2 SASEGT. This CDR3 contains 14 residues. CDR3 DNA: TGTGCCAGCAGTGAAGTAAAGGGGGACTATGGCTACACCTTC. Encoded protein: CASSEVKGDYGYTF.

CDR3 protein: CASTSTDLTEAFF. The CDR3 nucleotides read TGTGCCAGTACTTCGACCGACCTCACTGAAGCTTTCTTT. The chain is built from TRBV19 and TRBJ1-1; D uncertain. Germline CDR1 LNHDA, CDR2 SQIVND (reference sequence). V was trimmed by 7 bases and J by 4 bases, leaving 13 bases between them. The CDR3 loop spans 13 amino acids.

The genes are TRBV7-6 and TRBJ2-3; 14 bases fit TRBD2. CDR3 size: 18 residues. The V segment lost 1 base and the J segment 0 bases; nucleotides outside the gene matches: 3. Germline CDR1 SGHVS, CDR2 FNYEAQ. In DNA, the CDR3 is TGTGCCAGCAGCTTAGGGACTAGCGGGGGGTCCAGCACAGATACGCAGTATTTT. As protein: CASSLGTSGGSSTDTQYF. Supplemented by reference TRBV7-6 and TRBJ2-3, the full variable domain reads GAGVSQSPRYKVTKRGQDVALRCDPISGHVSLYWYRQALGQGPEFLTYFNYEAQQDKSGLPNDRFSAERPEGSISTLTIQRTEQRDSAMYRCASSLGTSGGSSTDTQYFGPGTRLTVL.

V is TRBV7-6 and J is TRBJ2-5; TRBD2 aligns across 10 bases. The CDR3 covers 16 residues. After removal of 5 bases from V and 1 base from J, the junction contained 7 bases not matched to a gene. Germline V gene sequence: CDR1 SGHVS, CDR2 FNYEAQ. The CDR3: CASSSRAGGSQETQYF. The CDR3 nucleotides read TGTGCCAGCAGCAGTCGAGCGGGGGGGTCCCAAGAGACCCAGTACTTC.

J is TRBJ1-6 and V is TRBV5-6; 10 bases are a match to TRBD1. Trimming took 4 bases from V and 7 from J; bases not matched to a gene: 5. Germline V CDR1 and CDR2: SGHDT, YYEEEE. CDR3 length: 15 amino acids. As DNA, the CDR3 is TGTGCCAGCAGCCCCGGGACAGGGGAAAATTCACCCCTCCACTTT. Amino acids: CASSPGTGENSPLHF.